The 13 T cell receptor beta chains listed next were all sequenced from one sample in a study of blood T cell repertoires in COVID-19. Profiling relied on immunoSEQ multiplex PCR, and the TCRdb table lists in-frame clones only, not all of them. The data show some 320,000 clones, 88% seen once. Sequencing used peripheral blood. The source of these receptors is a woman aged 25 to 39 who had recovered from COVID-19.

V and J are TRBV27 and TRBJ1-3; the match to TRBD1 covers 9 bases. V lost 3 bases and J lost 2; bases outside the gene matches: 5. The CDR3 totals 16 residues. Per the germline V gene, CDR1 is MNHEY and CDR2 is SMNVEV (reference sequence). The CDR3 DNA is TGTGCCAGCAGTTTGTCCGGGACAGGGCCTGGAAACACCATATATTTT. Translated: CASSLSGTGPGNTIYF.

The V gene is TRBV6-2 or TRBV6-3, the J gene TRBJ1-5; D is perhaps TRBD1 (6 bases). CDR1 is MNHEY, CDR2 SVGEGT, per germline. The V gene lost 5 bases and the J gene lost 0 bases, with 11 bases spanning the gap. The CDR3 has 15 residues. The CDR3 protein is CASSTGLYSNQPQHF. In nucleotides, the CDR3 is TGTGCCAGCAGTACAGGGCTCTATAGCAATCAGCCCCAGCATTTT.

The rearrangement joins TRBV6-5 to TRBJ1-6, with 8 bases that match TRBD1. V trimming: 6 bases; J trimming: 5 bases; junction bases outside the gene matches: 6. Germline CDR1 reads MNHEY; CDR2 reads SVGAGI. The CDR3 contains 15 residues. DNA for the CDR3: TGTGCCAGCAGCTTCGGGACAGGCAATAATTCACCCCTCCACTTT. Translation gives CASSFGTGNNSPLHF.

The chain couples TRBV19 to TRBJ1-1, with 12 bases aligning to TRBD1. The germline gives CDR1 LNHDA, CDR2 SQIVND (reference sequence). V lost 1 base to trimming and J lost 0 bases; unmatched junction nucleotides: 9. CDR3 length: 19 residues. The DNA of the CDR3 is TGTGCCAGTAGTATAGGCCATGGGACAGGGGGCCTCCTGAACACTGAAGCTTTCTTT. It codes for CASSIGHGTGGLLNTEAFF.

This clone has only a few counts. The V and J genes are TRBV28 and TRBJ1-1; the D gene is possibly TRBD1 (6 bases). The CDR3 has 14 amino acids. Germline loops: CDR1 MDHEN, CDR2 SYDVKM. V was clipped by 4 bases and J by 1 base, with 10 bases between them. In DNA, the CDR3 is TGTGCCAGCAGTTCCCCGGGACAGAACACTGAAGCTTTCTTT. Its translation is CASSSPGQNTEAFF.

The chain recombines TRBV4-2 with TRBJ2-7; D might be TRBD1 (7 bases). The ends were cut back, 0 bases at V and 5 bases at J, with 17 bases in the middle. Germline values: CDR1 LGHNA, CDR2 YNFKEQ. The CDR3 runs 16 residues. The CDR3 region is CASSQDHRQGGNEQYF. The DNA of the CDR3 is TGTGCCAGCAGCCAAGATCATCGGCAGGGGGGAAACGAGCAGTACTTC.

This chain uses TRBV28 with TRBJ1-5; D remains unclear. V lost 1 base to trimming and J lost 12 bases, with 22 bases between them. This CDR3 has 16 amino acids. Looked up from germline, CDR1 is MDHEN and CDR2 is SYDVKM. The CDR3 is CASSLFGGPTITLQHF. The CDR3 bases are TGTGCCAGCAGTTTATTCGGAGGGCCAACAATCACCCTCCAGCATTTT.

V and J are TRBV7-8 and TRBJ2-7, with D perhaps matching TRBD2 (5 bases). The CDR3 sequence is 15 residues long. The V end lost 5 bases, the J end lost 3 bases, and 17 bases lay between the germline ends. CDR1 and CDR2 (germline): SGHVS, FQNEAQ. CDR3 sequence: CASSPPDRGYYEQYF. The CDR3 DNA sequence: TGTGCCAGCAGCCCCCCCGATCGAGGGTACTACGAGCAGTACTTC.

The CDR3 DNA sequence: TGTGCCACCAGTGACCCAGACAGGGGGAGCAATCAGCCCCAGCATTTT. This sequence encodes CATSDPDRGSNQPQHF. V usage is TRBV24-1 and J usage is TRBJ1-5; TRBD1 aligns across 9 bases. The CDR3 spans 16 residues. V lost 4 bases to trimming and J lost 1 base; unmatched junction nucleotides: 4. CDR1 and CDR2 from the germline V gene are KGHDR and SFDVKD.

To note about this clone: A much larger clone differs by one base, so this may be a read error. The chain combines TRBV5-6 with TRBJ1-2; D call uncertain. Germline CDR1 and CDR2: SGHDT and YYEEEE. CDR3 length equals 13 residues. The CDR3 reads CASSFRGPTSSAF. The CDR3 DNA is TGTGCCAGCAGCTTTAGAGGGCCCACGTCAAGCGCCTTC.

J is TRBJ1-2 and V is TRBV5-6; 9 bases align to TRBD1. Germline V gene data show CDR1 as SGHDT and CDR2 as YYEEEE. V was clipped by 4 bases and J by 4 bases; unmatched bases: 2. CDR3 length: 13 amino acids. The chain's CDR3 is CASSDRGSYGYTF. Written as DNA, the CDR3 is TGTGCCAGCAGCGACAGGGGGAGCTATGGCTACACCTTC.

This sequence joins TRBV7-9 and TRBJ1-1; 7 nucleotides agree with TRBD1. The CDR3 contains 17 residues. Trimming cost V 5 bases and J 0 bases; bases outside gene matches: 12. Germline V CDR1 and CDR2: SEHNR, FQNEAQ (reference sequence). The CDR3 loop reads CASSPPTGPVVNTEAFF. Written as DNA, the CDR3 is TGTGCCAGCAGCCCTCCGACAGGGCCGGTTGTGAACACTGAAGCTTTCTTT.

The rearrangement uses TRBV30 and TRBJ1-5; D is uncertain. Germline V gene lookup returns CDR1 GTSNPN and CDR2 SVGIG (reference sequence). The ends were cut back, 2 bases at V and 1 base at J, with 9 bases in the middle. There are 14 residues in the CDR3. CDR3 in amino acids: CAWSPGLSNQPQHF. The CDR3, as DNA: TGTGCCTGGAGTCCTGGACTCAGCAATCAGCCCCAGCATTTT.